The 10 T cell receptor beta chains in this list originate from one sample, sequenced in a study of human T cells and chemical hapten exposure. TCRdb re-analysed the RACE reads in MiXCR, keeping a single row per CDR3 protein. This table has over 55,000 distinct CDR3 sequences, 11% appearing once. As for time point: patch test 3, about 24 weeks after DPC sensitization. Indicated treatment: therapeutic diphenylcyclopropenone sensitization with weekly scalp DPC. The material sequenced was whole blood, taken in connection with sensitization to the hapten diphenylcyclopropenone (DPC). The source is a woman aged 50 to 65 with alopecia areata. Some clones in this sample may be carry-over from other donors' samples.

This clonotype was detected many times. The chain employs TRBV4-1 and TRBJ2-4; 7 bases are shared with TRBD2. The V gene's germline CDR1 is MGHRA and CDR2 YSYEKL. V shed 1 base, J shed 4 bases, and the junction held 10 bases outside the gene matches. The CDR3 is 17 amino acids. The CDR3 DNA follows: TGCGCCAGCAGCCAAGTGGCTAGCGGTTACCTTAAAAACATTCAGTACTTC. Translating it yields CASSQVASGYLKNIQYF.

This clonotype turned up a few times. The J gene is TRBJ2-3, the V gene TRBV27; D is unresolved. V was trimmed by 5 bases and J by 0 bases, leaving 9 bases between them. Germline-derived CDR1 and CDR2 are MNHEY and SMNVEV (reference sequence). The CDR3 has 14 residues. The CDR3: CASSIRSSTDTQYF. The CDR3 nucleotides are TGTGCCAGCAGTATCCGGTCTAGCACAGATACGCAGTATTTT.

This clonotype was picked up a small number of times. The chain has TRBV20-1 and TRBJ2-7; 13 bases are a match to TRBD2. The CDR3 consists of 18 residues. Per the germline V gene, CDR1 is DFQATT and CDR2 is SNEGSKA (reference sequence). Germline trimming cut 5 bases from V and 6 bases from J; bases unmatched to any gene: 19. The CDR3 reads CSADIPPGLAGSGTEQYF. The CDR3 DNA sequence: TGCAGTGCTGATATTCCTCCGGGACTAGCGGGGAGTGGAACCGAGCAGTACTTC.

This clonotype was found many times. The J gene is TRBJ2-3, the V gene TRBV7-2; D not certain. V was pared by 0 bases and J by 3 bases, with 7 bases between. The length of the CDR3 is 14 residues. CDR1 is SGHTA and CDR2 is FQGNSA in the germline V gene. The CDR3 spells CASSLAYLTDTQYF. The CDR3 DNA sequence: TGTGCCAGCAGCTTAGCGTACCTAACAGATACGCAGTATTTT.

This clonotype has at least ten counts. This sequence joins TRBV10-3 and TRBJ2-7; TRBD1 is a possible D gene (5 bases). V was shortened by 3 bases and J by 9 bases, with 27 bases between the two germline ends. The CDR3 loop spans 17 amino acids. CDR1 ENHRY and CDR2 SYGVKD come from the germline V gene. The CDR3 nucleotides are TGTGCCATCAGTGAAGGCAGGGCCCCTCTCCTACGAGCGCGGCAGTACTTC. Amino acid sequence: CAISEGRAPLLRARQYF.

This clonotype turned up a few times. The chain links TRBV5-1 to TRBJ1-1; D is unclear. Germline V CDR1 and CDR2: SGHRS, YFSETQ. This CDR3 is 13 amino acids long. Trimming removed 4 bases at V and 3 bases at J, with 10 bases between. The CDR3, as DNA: TGCGCCAGCAGCATCCTTGGAGACACTGAAGCTTTCTTT. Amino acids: CASSILGDTEAFF.

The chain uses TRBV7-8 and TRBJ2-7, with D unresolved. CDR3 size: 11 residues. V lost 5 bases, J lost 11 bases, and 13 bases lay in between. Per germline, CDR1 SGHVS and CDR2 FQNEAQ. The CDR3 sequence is CASSTVGKEYF. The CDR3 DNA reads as TGTGCCAGCAGCACCGTGGGGAAAGAGTACTTC.

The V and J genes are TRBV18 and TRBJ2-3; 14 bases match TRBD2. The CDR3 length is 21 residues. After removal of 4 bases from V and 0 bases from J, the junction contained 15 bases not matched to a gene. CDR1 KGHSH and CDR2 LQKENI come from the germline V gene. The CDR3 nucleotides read TGTGCCAGCTCACTTCCCCGGACTAGCGGGGGGTTCCAGAGGAGCACAGATACGCAGTATTTT. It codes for CASSLPRTSGGFQRSTDTQYF.

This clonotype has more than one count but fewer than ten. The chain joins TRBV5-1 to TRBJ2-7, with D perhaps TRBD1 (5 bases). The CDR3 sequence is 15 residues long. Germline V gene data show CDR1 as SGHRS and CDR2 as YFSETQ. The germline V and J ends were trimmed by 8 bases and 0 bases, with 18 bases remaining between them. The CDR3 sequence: CASKSATATSYEQYF. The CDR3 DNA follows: TGCGCCAGTAAAAGTGCGACAGCTACCTCCTACGAGCAGTACTTC.

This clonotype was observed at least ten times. CDR3 residues: CASSAVGAAQPQHF. CDR3 DNA: TGTGCCAGCTCCGCGGTGGGGGCGGCTCAGCCCCAGCATTTT. The rearrangement links TRBV28 to TRBJ1-5, with D maybe TRBD1 (6 bases). Germline assignment: CDR1 MDHEN and CDR2 SYDVKM. The CDR3 runs 14 residues. Trimming removed 8 bases from V and 6 bases from J, with 17 bases in between. Full variable domain (missing parts from reference TRBV28 and TRBJ1-5): DVKVTQSSRYLVKRTGEKVFLECVQDMDHENMFWYRQDPGLGLRLIYFSYDVKMKEKGDIPEGYSVSREKKERFSLILESASTNQTSMYLCASSAVGAAQPQHFGDGTRLSIL.